The rows below give T cell receptor beta chains drawn from one sample of a study of control samples from healthy donors and cancer patients. Profiling relied on immunoSEQ multiplex PCR, and the TCRdb table lists in-frame clones only, not all of them. The repertoire includes 70,000 or so clones, 75% to 90% of them detected once, and over 13% sits in the top ten. The sequenced sample consisted of blood. These receptors were obtained from a man in his fifties in good health. CDR3s leave out the opening cysteine and the closing phenylalanine or tryptophan. Fields, in order: D gene, V gene, CDR3 protein. The D gene is left open where the match is weak.

. | TRBV2 | ASSPGHEQY
. | TRBV7-2 | ASSLEWSGNGYT
TRBD2 | TRBV7-8 | ASSLGLAGAASYNEQF
TRBD2 | TRBV5-5 | ASSRGLAGGGQETQY
TRBD1 | TRBV24-1 | ATSGWDRGRDTQY
. | TRBV7-2 | ASSLAWGLENIQY
. | TRBV19 | ASSIPGAGVNTEAF
. | TRBV21-1 | ASTPVIRVVIEKLF
. | TRBV3-1/TRBV3-2 | ASSQGLLNTEAF
. | TRBV11-3 | ASSRDGTYEQY
TRBD1 | TRBV5-5 | ASSFLPTGQTNQPQH
TRBD2 | TRBV19 | ASSGLAGVVNTQY
. | TRBV7-9 | ASSSFISSTDTQY
TRBD1 | TRBV30 | AWRSRGREQF
. | TRBV16 | ASSPSGLRHGYT
. | TRBV14 | ASSQDNWMNTEAF
TRBD1 | TRBV5-1 | ASSAPGQGAIGDGYT
. | TRBV30 | AWSGQPTDTQY
. | TRBV7-9 | ASSSQQGSQPQH
TRBD2 | TRBV27 | ASRGWEGNEQY
TRBD1 | TRBV4-3 | ASSHSPGQASSGNTIY
TRBD2 | TRBV29-1 | SVDGLAGDRNEQF
. | TRBV19 | ASTSWTLGPGYT
. | TRBV24-1 | ATSLGGGELVKQF
TRBD1 | TRBV18 | ASSPGQGFGANVLT
. | TRBV20-1 | SPTTDTQY
. | TRBV9 | ASSDSPQETQY
. | TRBV10-3 | AISDLDGSSGNTIY
TRBD2 | TRBV5-1 | ASSLEGGGRAGEQF
TRBD1 | TRBV4-1 | ASSQGDREVDEQY
TRBD2 | TRBV5-1 | ASSLMTSGYEQY
TRBD2 | TRBV7-2 | ASSLTPGLAGNEQF
TRBD1 | TRBV7-9 | ASSLGQGVRADTQY
. | TRBV24-1 | ATTAGVDQPQH
. | TRBV6-4 | ASPDNSYEQY
TRBD2 | TRBV7-9 | ASTTSGSETQY
. | TRBV28 | ASRMHSGNTIY
. | TRBV3-1/TRBV3-2 | ASSQGRRAQY
. | TRBV18 | ASSPYPDQPQH
. | TRBV6-2/TRBV6-3 | ASSYWVRNEQF
. | TRBV10-3 | AISDYDSNQPQH
. | TRBV7-9 | ASSLGLANTGELF
TRBD1 | TRBV14 | ASSLRGQGNSPLH
TRBD1 | TRBV5-6 | ASSSYTGAYGYT
TRBD1 | TRBV5-4 | ASSLGGTGVYGYT
. | TRBV18 | ASSASDNEKLF
TRBD1 | TRBV18 | ASSPIRQGTGGANVLT
. | TRBV4-2 | ASSQPDLESDTQY
. | TRBV30 | AWSVGGTEAF
TRBD1 | TRBV9 | ASSVGGRADRGGNQPQH
. | TRBV19 | ASSPQRAGLLIEQF
. | TRBV3-1/TRBV3-2 | ASSQKPRTGLSGNTIY
TRBD1 | TRBV6-5 | ASSQGADTEAF
TRBD2 | TRBV9 | ASSVAPGGAGINNEQF
TRBD1 | TRBV7-9 | ASSLAAGRGQNEQF
. | TRBV5-4 | ASSLFYEQY
TRBD1 | TRBV4-3 | ASSQTLRGQGALNTIY
. | TRBV9 | ASSVRVPPSYEQY